This T cell receptor (beta chain) was captured by sequencing in a study of blood T cells in healthy people across ages. Study-wide background: Researchers report that template switching captured about one barcoded beta molecule per two T cells.

In this sample, this clonotype turned up once. What it binds is not known. One end of the junction varies from germline; a read error may be responsible. Points from the study as a whole: It was not possible, with unsorted PBMCs, to conclusively compare naive and antigen-experienced cells.

PCR was performed a second time for roughly 7 to 12 cycles using a sample-barcoded 5' primer and a J-beta primer mix. Unique molecular identifiers of 12 random nucleotides labeled each cDNA. TCRdb redid the calling of the 5' RACE reads with MiXCR, one entry per CDR3 protein. The sample lists approximately 900,000 distinct CDR3 sequences, roughly 28% occurring once. This same sample was also part of a study on T cells of mothers and their children. That source adds: Comparable shaping of TCR recombination output by thymic selection was observed in related and unrelated pairs.

The clonotype comes from a woman aged 40 to 50 in good health. What was sequenced was blood.

The CDR3 sequence: CGARADGRPYGYTF. As DNA, the CDR3 is TGCGGTGCTAGAGCTGACGGGCGGCCCTATGGCTACACCTTC. This chain joins TRBV20-1 and TRBJ1-2; D gene unclear. The germline V gene has CDR1 DFQATT and CDR2 SNEGSKA (reference sequence). This CDR3 contains 14 residues.